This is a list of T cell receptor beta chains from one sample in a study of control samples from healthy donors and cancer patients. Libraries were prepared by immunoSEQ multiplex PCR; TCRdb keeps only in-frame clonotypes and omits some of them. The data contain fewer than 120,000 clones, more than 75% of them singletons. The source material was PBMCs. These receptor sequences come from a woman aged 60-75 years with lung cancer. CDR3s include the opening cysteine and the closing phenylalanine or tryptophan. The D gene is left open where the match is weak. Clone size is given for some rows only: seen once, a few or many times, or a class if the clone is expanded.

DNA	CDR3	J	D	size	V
TGTGCCAGCAGTGGACGGGGTTCCGGCGAGACCCAGTACTTC	CASSGRGSGETQYF	TRBJ2-5	NA	NA	TRBV2
TGTGCCAGCAGCGCCTCCTCCGCTCTAGGTGAGCAGTTCTTC	CASSASSALGEQFF	TRBJ2-1	NA	once	TRBV9
TGTGCCACCCGACAGAAGTTGCAAGAAAAACTGTTTTTT	CATRQKLQEKLFF	TRBJ1-4	NA	NA	TRBV19
TGTGCCAGCATAGGAACAGGATGGCGGGGGGGGGATGGCTACACCTTC	CASIGTGWRGGDGYTF	TRBJ1-2	NA	NA	TRBV28
TGTGCCAGCAGCGCTCCCGAGGGCGCCAACGTCCTGACTTTC	CASSAPEGANVLTF	TRBJ2-6	NA	NA	TRBV11-1
TGCAGTGCTAGTTTCGGACATTTCCAAGAGACCCAGTACTTC	CSASFGHFQETQYF	TRBJ2-5	NA	NA	TRBV20-1
TGCGCCAGCAGTGTAGGCAGGGCAAGCTCCGAGCAGTACTTC	CASSVGRASSEQYF	TRBJ2-7	NA	NA	TRBV10-2
TGTGCCAGCAGTCCGGGACAGGGGGGGACCTACGAGCAGTACTTC	CASSPGQGGTYEQYF	TRBJ2-7	TRBD1	NA	TRBV6-2/TRBV6-3
TGCGCCAGCAGCCCAGTAGGACCGGGGGAGACCCAGTACTTC	CASSPVGPGETQYF	TRBJ2-5	NA	NA	TRBV4-1
TGTGCCAGCTCGACAGGGGAACACACTGAAGCTTTCTTT	CASSTGEHTEAFF	TRBJ1-1	TRBD1	once	TRBV18
TGTGCCTGGAGTGGGGACGGGCATTCCCTCCACTTT	CAWSGDGHSLHF	TRBJ1-6	NA	once	TRBV30
TGTGCCAGCAGCGTAGTCTCGGGACAGGTCCAGGATACGCAGTATTTT	CASSVVSGQVQDTQYF	TRBJ2-3	TRBD1	NA	TRBV9
TGCGCCAGCAGCTTGGGAGGGGGGACAACCTACAATGAGCAGTTCTTC	CASSLGGGTTYNEQFF	TRBJ2-1	NA	NA	TRBV5-1
TGTGCCAGCAGTGATGGGGGCTACAATGAGCAGTTCTTC	CASSDGGYNEQFF	TRBJ2-1	NA	NA	TRBV2
TGTGCCAGCACCGCCAGGGGGGACACTGAAGCTTTCTTT	CASTARGDTEAFF	TRBJ1-1	TRBD1	NA	TRBV6-5
TGTGCCAGTAGTACGCTAGCGGGAGTGAACTCCTACGAGCAGTACTTC	CASSTLAGVNSYEQYF	TRBJ2-7	TRBD2	NA	TRBV19
TGCAGCGCCTCTGACCGAACAGGTGAAGCTTTCTTT	CSASDRTGEAFF	TRBJ1-1	NA	NA	TRBV29-1
TGTGCCAGCCGGGGGGGGAATCACCCCTGGGGCTACACCTTC	CASRGGNHPWGYTF	TRBJ1-2	NA	NA	TRBV2
TGTGCCAGCAGTTACTCTACAGGGGACTATGGCTACACCTTC	CASSYSTGDYGYTF	TRBJ1-2	TRBD1	NA	TRBV6-5
TGTGCCAGCAGCCGATTAGAAGACTATGGCTACACCTTC	CASSRLEDYGYTF	TRBJ1-2	NA	NA	TRBV11-2
TGCGCCAGCAGCCAGGGACCACAGGGGGCGGGTGAAAAACTGTTTTTT	CASSQGPQGAGEKLFF	TRBJ1-4	TRBD1	NA	TRBV4-3
TGTGCCAGCTCACCGGTTCTGGCAGGGATGCTGAACACTGAAGCTTTCTTT	CASSPVLAGMLNTEAFF	TRBJ1-1	NA	NA	TRBV18